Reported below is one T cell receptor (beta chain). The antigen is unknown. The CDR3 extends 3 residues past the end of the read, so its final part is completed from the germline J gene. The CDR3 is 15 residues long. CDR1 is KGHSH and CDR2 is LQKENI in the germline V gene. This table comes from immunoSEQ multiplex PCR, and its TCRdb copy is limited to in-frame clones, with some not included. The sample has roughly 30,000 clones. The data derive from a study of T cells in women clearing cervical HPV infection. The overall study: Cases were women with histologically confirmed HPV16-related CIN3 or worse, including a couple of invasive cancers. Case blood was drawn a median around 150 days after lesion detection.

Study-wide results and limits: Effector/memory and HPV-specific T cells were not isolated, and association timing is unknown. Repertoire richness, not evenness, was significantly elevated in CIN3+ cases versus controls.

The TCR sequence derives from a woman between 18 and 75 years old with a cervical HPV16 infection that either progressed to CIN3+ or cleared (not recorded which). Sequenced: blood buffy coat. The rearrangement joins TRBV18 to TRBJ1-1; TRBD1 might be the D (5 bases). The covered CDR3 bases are TGTGCCAGCTCATTGACAGCTGCAACTAATGAAAAA. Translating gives CASSLTAATNEK. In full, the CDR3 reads CASSLTAATNEKAFF.